The rows below give T cell receptor beta chains drawn from one sample of a study of cytomegalovirus exposure and HLA in healthy donors. Measured with immunoSEQ multiplex PCR; TCRdb has only the in-frame clones, and not every one. This sample carries about 130,000 clones, approximately 80% of them seen once, and the ten largest clones take about 13%. Sequenced material: PBMCs. The receptors originated from a middle-aged woman in good health and CMV-seropositive. Each CDR3 is given with its conserved first and last residue. D genes are given only for firm matches. Only part of the rows carry a size: once, few, many, or a class if the clone is expanded.

j_call | d_call | clone_size | v_call | cdr3_nt | cdr3_aa
TRBJ1-4 | - | - | TRBV6-6 | TGTGCCAGCAGTGAGGGTCTGGGGGGGAATGAAAAACTGTTTTTT | CASSEGLGGNEKLFF
TRBJ2-3 | TRBD2 | - | TRBV9 | TGTGCCAGCAGCGCTTCCTCAAGCGGGAGGAAGACAGATACGCAGTATTTT | CASSASSSGRKTDTQYF
TRBJ1-2 | - | once | TRBV19 | TGTGCCAGTAACTTGGCGAAAGGAGCTAACTATGGCTACACCTTC | CASNLAKGANYGYTF
TRBJ2-1 | TRBD2 | few | TRBV7-3 | TGTGCCAGCAGCTTAAGTTTAGCGGGAGCAAGAAATGAGCAGTTCTTC | CASSLSLAGARNEQFF
TRBJ1-6 | - | - | TRBV11-2 | TGTGCCAGCAGCAACAGGGTAGCGAATTCACCCCTCCACTTT | CASSNRVANSPLHF
TRBJ2-1 | - | few | TRBV2 | TGTGCCAGCAGTGGAAAGGGGTTCTACAATGAGCAGTTCTTC | CASSGKGFYNEQFF
TRBJ2-3 | - | - | TRBV4-2 | TGTGCCAGCAGCCAAGAGGAGGGAAGGACAGATACGCAGTATTTT | CASSQEEGRTDTQYF
TRBJ1-1 | - | - | TRBV6-4 | TGTGCCAGCAGTGAACAGTTGAACACTGAAGCTTTCTTT | CASSEQLNTEAFF
TRBJ2-7 | - | - | TRBV4-1 | TGCGCCAGCAGCCAAGACCCTAGCAGTTCCTACGAGCAGTACTTC | CASSQDPSSSYEQYF
TRBJ2-3 | TRBD2 | - | TRBV6-1 | TGTGCCAGCAGTGAAGGATGGGAGCGGGAGAAAGATACGCAGTATTTT | CASSEGWEREKDTQYF
TRBJ1-1 | - | - | TRBV5-6 | TGTGCCAGCAGCTTCTGGACACCCTTAAGGAACACTGAAGCTTTCTTT | CASSFWTPLRNTEAFF
TRBJ1-5 | - | - | TRBV15 | TGTGCCACCAGCCTCGGGTCCAATCAGCCCCAGCATTTT | CATSLGSNQPQHF
TRBJ2-7 | TRBD1 | - | TRBV2 | TGTGCCAGCAGGCCAAGACCGGGACAGGGACCCGAGCAGTACTTC | CASRPRPGQGPEQYF
TRBJ2-5 | TRBD2 | - | TRBV29-1 | TGCAGCGTTGAAGATACAGGGACGGGAGGGGAGACCCAGTACTTC | CSVEDTGTGGETQYF
TRBJ2-4 | - | - | TRBV28 | TGTGCCAGCAGTTGGTTACTAGCCAAAAACATTCAGTACTTC | CASSWLLAKNIQYF
TRBJ1-1 | - | - | TRBV6-5 | TGTGCCAGCAGCCCTAAAAAGAACACTGAAGCTTTCTTT | CASSPKKNTEAFF